This paragraph reports one T cell receptor beta chain. Its target is not known. The entry originates in a study of T cells expressing NK-cell markers. Overall study context: Sorted T-cell subsets CD3+CD56+NKG2C+, CD3+CD56+NKG2C- and CD3+CD56-NKG2C+ were TCR beta-sequenced.

Germline values: CDR1 SNHLY, CDR2 FYNNEI. The CDR3 contains 13 residues. Study-wide results and caveats: The dominant NKG2C+ clonotypes represented roughly 1.0-7.5% of CD8+ T cells in over 5 donors. One observes that, in a few donors, these clonotypes were also the leading ones within the CD3+CD56-NKG2C+ fraction.

A 5'RACE template switching approach incorporating UMIs was used to make TCR beta cDNA. From its re-call of the 5' RACE reads, TCRdb lists each CDR3 protein once, without DNA. The sample totals fewer than 550,000 distinct CDR3 sequences. The rearrangement links TRBV2 to TRBJ1-5; as DNA is missing, the TRBD1 call by TCRdb cannot be tested. The material sequenced was blood T cells: a sorted CD56 or NKG2C T cell subset, CD4+ or CD8+ T cells, or bulk PBMC T cells (not recorded which). This receptor was identified in a woman between 50 and 59 years old in good health. CDR3 amino acids: CASSPRGLQPQHF.